This T cell receptor (beta chain) was sequenced during a study of T cells in localized non-small cell lung cancer. Details on this clone: Its antigen remains unknown.

The study's findings and limits: Heterogeneity cannot be ruled out, as sequencing used one tumor region only. Clonality peaked in uninvolved adjacent lung rather than tumor. In adjacent lung appeared a median around 60 of the top 100 tumor clones. Elevated circulating T cell density in blood was associated with longer overall survival.

TCRdb's table, derived via immunoSEQ multiplex PCR, lists solely in-frame clones and lacks some. The sample lists around 39,000 clones, over 80% occurring once. V lost 2 bases to trimming and J lost 5 bases, with 6 bases between them. The CDR3 contains 13 residues. Per germline, CDR1 MGHRA and CDR2 YSYEKL. This chain links TRBV4-1 with TRBJ1-4; D gene uncertain. This receptor was identified in a woman between 35 and 70 years old with stage I lung adenocarcinoma. The starting material was peripheral blood, obtained before any cancer treatment. The CDR3 DNA is TGCGCCAGCAGCCAAACAGCGAATGAAAAACTGTTTTTT. The encoded protein is CASSQTANEKLFF.